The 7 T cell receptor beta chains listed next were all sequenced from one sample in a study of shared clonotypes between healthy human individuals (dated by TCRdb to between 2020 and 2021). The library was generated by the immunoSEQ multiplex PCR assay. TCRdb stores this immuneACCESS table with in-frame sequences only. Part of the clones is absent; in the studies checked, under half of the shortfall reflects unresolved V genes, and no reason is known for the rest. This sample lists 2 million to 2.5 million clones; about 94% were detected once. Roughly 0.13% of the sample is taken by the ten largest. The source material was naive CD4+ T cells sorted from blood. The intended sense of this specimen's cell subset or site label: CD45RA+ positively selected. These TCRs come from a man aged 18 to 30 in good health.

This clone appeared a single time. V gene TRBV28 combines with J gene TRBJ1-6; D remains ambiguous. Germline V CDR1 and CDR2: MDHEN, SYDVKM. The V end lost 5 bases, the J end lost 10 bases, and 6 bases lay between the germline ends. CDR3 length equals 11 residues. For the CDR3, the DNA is TGTGCCAGCAGTAAAGGGTCACCCCTCCACTTT. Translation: CASSKGSPLHF. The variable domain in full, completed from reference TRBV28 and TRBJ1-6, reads DVKVTQSSRYLVKRTGEKVFLECVQDMDHENMFWYRQDPGLGLRLIYFSYDVKMKEKGDIPEGYSVSREKKERFSLILESASTNQTSMYLCASSKGSPLHFGNGTRLTVT.

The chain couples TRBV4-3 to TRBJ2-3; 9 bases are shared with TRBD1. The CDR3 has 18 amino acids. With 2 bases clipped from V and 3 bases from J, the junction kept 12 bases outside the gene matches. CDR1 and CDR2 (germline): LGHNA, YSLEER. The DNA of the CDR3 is TGCGCCAGCAGCCAAAGTGTTCCGGGGACAGGGATTACAGATACGCAGTATTTT. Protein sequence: CASSQSVPGTGITDTQYF.

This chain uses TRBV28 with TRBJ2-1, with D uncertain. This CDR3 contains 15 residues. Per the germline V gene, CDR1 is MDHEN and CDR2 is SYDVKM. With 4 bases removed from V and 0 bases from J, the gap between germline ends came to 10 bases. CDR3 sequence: CASSSYFSSYNEQFF. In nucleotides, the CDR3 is TGTGCCAGCAGTTCCTACTTCAGCTCCTACAATGAGCAGTTCTTC.

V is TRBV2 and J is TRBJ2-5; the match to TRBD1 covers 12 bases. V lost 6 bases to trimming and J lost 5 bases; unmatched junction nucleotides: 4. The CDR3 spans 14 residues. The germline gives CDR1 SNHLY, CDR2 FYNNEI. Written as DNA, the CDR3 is TGTGCCAGCAGAGGGGACAGGGGGCGCGAGACCCAGTACTTC. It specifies CASRGDRGRETQYF.

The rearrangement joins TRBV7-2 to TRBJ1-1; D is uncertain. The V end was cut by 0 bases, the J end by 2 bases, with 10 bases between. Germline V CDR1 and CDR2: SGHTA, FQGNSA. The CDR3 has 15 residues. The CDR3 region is CASSLARGGNTEAFF. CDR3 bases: TGTGCCAGCAGCTTAGCGCGGGGAGGAAACACTGAAGCTTTCTTT.

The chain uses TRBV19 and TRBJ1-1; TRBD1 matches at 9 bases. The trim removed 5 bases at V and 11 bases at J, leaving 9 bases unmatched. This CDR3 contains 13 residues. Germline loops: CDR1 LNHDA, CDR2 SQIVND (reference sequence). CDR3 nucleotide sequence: TGTGCCAGTAGTCCCCGGGACAGGGAGAAGGCTTTCTTT. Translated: CASSPRDREKAFF.

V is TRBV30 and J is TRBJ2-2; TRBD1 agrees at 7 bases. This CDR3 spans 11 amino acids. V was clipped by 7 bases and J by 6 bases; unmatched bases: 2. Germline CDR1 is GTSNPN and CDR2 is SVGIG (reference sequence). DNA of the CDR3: TGTGCCTACCAGGGGGCCGGGGAGCTGTTTTTT. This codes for CAYQGAGELFF.